These 26 T cell receptor beta chains share one sample of origin, sequenced in a study of CD8 T cells in ankylosing spondylitis. Regarding the study as a whole: There was a TCR beta motif, made of fewer than 10 highly homologous variants, that appeared characteristic of ankylosing spondylitis blood.

These receptors are not linked to any known antigen. TCRdb reanalysed the 5' RACE reads using MiXCR and keeps one entry per CDR3 protein. The sample carries 700,000 to 1,000,000 distinct CDR3 sequences, around 11% recorded once. The sequenced material came from blood, either unsorted or a sorted T cell fraction (not recorded which). The receptor source for this set is a male donor with ankylosing spondylitis.

The V call is TRBV20-1, the J call TRBJ2-3; D may be TRBD2 (5 bases). The CDR3 spans 15 residues. Trimming left V 6 bases short and J 4 bases short, with 20 bases between. Germline V gene data show CDR1 as DFQATT and CDR2 as SNEGSKA (reference sequence). In DNA form, the CDR3 reads TGCAGTGCAAATCCTCCCTATGAGCGGTCAGATACGCAGTATTTT. Translating it yields CSANPPYERSDTQYF.

This clonotype was counted only a few times. The rearrangement uses TRBV6-5 and TRBJ1-1; D gene unclear. CDR1 and CDR2 (germline): MNHEY, SVGAGI. The CDR3 sequence is 13 residues long. V lost 0 bases, J lost 3 bases, and 5 bases lay in between. The CDR3: CASSYSADTEAFF. Here the CDR3 DNA reads TGTGCCAGCAGTTACTCAGCTGACACTGAAGCTTTCTTT.

This clonotype was seen a few times. This chain joins TRBV20-1 and TRBJ2-3; D is undetermined. V was clipped by 7 bases and J by 1 base, with 12 bases between them. Germline CDR1 DFQATT, CDR2 SNEGSKA (reference sequence). The CDR3 sequence is 13 residues long. CDR3 residues: CSVPRSGTDTQYF. The CDR3 nucleotides are TGCAGTGTACCTAGGAGTGGCACAGATACGCAGTATTTT.

In this sample, this clonotype turned up a few times. The J gene is TRBJ2-5, the V gene TRBV7-8, with D possibly being TRBD2 (6 bases). V dropped 5 bases and J dropped 5 bases, with 12 bases sitting between them. In germline, CDR1 is SGHVS, CDR2 FQNEAQ. The CDR3 runs to 13 residues. CDR3 in DNA: TGTGCCAGCAGCCCATTTCGGGGGGAGACCCAGTACTTC. It is translated as CASSPFRGETQYF.

In its sample, this clonotype was seen many times. V is TRBV15 and J is TRBJ2-3; unclear D gene. The CDR3 consists of 17 residues. Germline lookup yields CDR1 LNHNV and CDR2 YYDKDF (reference sequence). V gave up 2 bases and J gave up 3 bases, with 18 bases separating them. CDR3 nucleotide sequence: TGTGCCACCAGCAGATCTAGACATCTTAGGGCTACAGATACGCAGTATTTT. Translating it yields CATSRSRHLRATDTQYF.

This rearrangement joins TRBV30 to TRBJ1-2; D gene ambiguous. Germline CDR1 and CDR2: GTSNPN and SVGIG (reference sequence). V was pared by 6 bases and J by 3 bases, with 14 bases between. There are 13 residues in the CDR3. DNA for the CDR3: TGTGCCTGCCCAACCCGGACGCACTATGGCTACACCTTC. Amino acids: CACPTRTHYGYTF. The full variable domain, in which reference TRBV30 and TRBJ1-2 provide the parts outside the CDR3, is SQTIHQWPATLVQPVGSPLSLECTVEGTSNPNLYWYRQAAGRGLQLLFYSVGIGQISSEVPQNLSASRPQDRQFILSSKKLLLSDSGFYLCACPTRTHYGYTFGSGTRLTVV.

The genes are TRBV7-3 and TRBJ1-2; TRBD1 matches at 9 bases. The V gene end was trimmed by 5 bases and the J gene end by 7 bases; junction bases not matched to a gene: 11. CDR3 length equals 15 residues. Germline CDR1 SGHTA, CDR2 FQGTGA. CDR3 DNA: TGTGCCAGCAGCCTATCCGGGACAGGGTACTCTGGCTACACCTTC. Its translation is CASSLSGTGYSGYTF.

The rearrangement links TRBV5-8 to TRBJ2-7; D is possibly TRBD2 (5 bases). CDR1 SGHTS and CDR2 YDEGEE come from the germline V gene. The CDR3 has 15 amino acids. The V and J ends lost 7 bases and 1 base respectively, with 18 bases between them. In nucleotides, the CDR3 is TGTGCCAGCGCTTGGAGGAATAGGGCTTCCTACGAGCAGTACTTC. Translation: CASAWRNRASYEQYF.

This chain joins TRBV10-3 and TRBJ2-1; D ambiguous. V lost 6 bases, J lost 1 base, and 13 bases lay in between. The CDR3 covers 15 residues. CDR1 and CDR2 (germline): ENHRY, SYGVKD. The DNA for the CDR3 is TGTGCCATCAGGGATCCAGCCGAGTCCTACAATGAGCAGTTCTTC. This translates into CAIRDPAESYNEQFF.

This clonotype came up many times. The V gene is TRBV20-1, the J gene TRBJ2-2, with D possibly TRBD1 on 6 matching bases. Looked up from germline, CDR1 is DFQATT and CDR2 is SNEGSKA (reference sequence). There are 13 residues in the CDR3. Trimming took off 3 bases at V and 5 bases at J, with 10 bases between the two ends. This chain's CDR3 is CSARHRVTGELFF. In DNA, the CDR3 is TGCAGTGCTAGGCACAGGGTAACCGGGGAGCTGTTTTTT.

This rearrangement joins TRBV5-1 to TRBJ2-2; 10 bases match TRBD2. V shed 0 bases, J shed 0 bases, and the junction held 2 bases outside the gene matches. This CDR3 is 17 amino acids long. CDR1 and CDR2 from the germline V gene are SGHRS and YFSETQ. The CDR3 region is CASSLASGRANTGELFF. CDR3 bases: TGCGCCAGCAGCTTGGCTAGCGGGAGAGCGAACACCGGGGAGCTGTTTTTT.

CDR3 DNA: TGTGCCAGCTCACCAGGTAGCGGGAGCGACGAGCAGTTCTTC. Its translation: CASSPGSGSDEQFF. The rearrangement joins TRBV18 to TRBJ2-1; 9 bases fit TRBD2. Germline CDR1 KGHSH, CDR2 LQKENI. This CDR3 has 14 residues. V gave up 2 bases and J gave up 10 bases; unmatched junction bases: 6.

The chain recombines TRBV6-1 with TRBJ2-1; D call uncertain. This CDR3 contains 13 residues. Germline CDR1 MNHNS, CDR2 SASEGT. V was pared by 8 bases and J by 6 bases, with 14 bases between. CDR3 DNA: TGTGCCAGCGCGAGAGGCGGCTCCAATGAGCAGTTCTTC. Encoded protein: CASARGGSNEQFF.

In this sample, this clonotype turned up a few times. The V call is TRBV5-1, the J call TRBJ2-1, with D uncertain. Per germline, CDR1 SGHRS and CDR2 YFSETQ. V shed 5 bases and J shed 0 bases, with 12 bases lying between them. This CDR3 region has 15 residues. The CDR3 reads CASSSTTSSYNEQFF. DNA of the CDR3: TGCGCCAGCAGTTCTACGACGAGCTCCTACAATGAGCAGTTCTTC.

This chain uses TRBV6-1 with TRBJ1-5, with D unresolved. Looked up from germline, CDR1 is MNHNS and CDR2 is SASEGT. With 6 bases removed from V and 1 base from J, the gap between germline ends came to 10 bases. This CDR3 comprises 14 residues. CDR3 protein: CASSPGESNQPQHF. CDR3 DNA sequence: TGTGCCAGCAGCCCCGGGGAGAGCAATCAGCCCCAGCATTTT.

The chain carries TRBV5-1 and TRBJ2-7, with TRBD1 matching over 8 bases. CDR3 length equals 15 residues. Trimming took 3 bases from V and 2 from J; bases not matched to a gene: 7. Germline V gene lookup returns CDR1 SGHRS and CDR2 YFSETQ. CDR3 region: CASSYGQGAAYEQYF. In nucleotides, the CDR3 is TGCGCCAGCAGCTACGGACAGGGCGCGGCCTACGAGCAGTACTTC.

This clonotype was recorded a few times. The rearrangement links TRBV20-1 to TRBJ1-4, with D possibly matching TRBD1 (5 bases). Trimming stripped 1 base from V and 0 bases from J, with 12 bases between. The germline gives CDR1 DFQATT, CDR2 SNEGSKA (reference sequence). The CDR3 totals 16 residues. The CDR3 reads CSARVGGLATNEKLFF. CDR3 coding DNA: TGCAGTGCTAGAGTGGGGGGTCTCGCAACTAATGAAAAACTGTTTTTT.

The table lists this clonotype with many counts. The chain has TRBV5-5 and TRBJ1-2, with a possible D match to TRBD1 (5 bases). The V end lost 4 bases, the J end lost 4 bases, and 17 bases lay between the germline ends. This CDR3 is built from 15 residues. Germline-derived CDR1 and CDR2 are SGHKS and YYEKEE (reference sequence). The CDR3 coding sequence is TGTGCCAGCAGCCTATCTTGGGGGTTCCCCTATGGCTACACCTTC. This encodes CASSLSWGFPYGYTF.

The rearrangement links TRBV7-9 to TRBJ2-5; 9 bases fit TRBD2. The CDR3 has 16 amino acids. Germline assignment: CDR1 SEHNR and CDR2 FQNEAQ (reference sequence). J was trimmed by 0 bases and V by 4 bases; bases with no gene match: 6. The CDR3 nucleotides read TGTGCCAGCAGCTCAAAGCGGGGGGAGTACCAAGAGACCCAGTACTTC. Protein sequence: CASSSKRGEYQETQYF.

This clonotype was counted at least ten times. V is TRBV29-1 and J is TRBJ2-5; possibly TRBD2 for D (6 bases). The CDR3 spans 12 residues. In germline, CDR1 is SQVTM, CDR2 ANQGSEA. CDR3 nucleotide sequence: TGCACCGCTCTGGGGGGTTCGGAGACCCAGTACTTC. Translation gives CTALGGSETQYF.

The J gene is TRBJ1-2, the V gene TRBV6-1; D perhaps matches TRBD1 (5 bases). The CDR3 is 13 residues long. V dropped 7 bases and J dropped 2 bases, with 11 bases sitting between them. Germline V lookup: CDR1 MNHNS, CDR2 SASEGT. The CDR3 DNA is TGTGCCAGCAACGCGGACACAAACTATGGCTACACCTTC. This sequence encodes CASNADTNYGYTF.

There are many counts of this clonotype. The chain has TRBV28 and TRBJ2-6, with a tentative D call TRBD2 (5 bases). Germline CDR1 reads MDHEN; CDR2 reads SYDVKM. The CDR3 has 16 amino acids. Trimming shortened V by 4 bases and J by 0 bases, and 10 bases separated the two germline ends. The CDR3 spells CASSSPGVSGANVLTF. The CDR3 DNA reads TGTGCCAGCAGTTCCCCCGGGGTCTCTGGGGCCAACGTCCTGACTTTC.

The chain has TRBV29-1 and TRBJ2-1, with 9 bases lining up with TRBD1. Germline V CDR1 and CDR2: SQVTM, ANQGSEA. The V gene end was trimmed by 7 bases and the J gene end by 2 bases; junction bases not matched to a gene: 6. The CDR3 is made up of 14 amino acids. CDR3 region: CSATGGLPYNEQFF. CDR3 nucleotides: TGCAGCGCGACAGGGGGATTACCCTACAATGAGCAGTTCTTC.

This clonotype was recorded many times. The CDR3 DNA follows: TGCAGTGCTATGGGACAGCCTGAGGAGCCCCAGCATTTT. Protein: CSAMGQPEEPQHF. The V and J genes are TRBV20-1 and TRBJ1-5, with 7 nucleotides matching TRBD1. With V trimmed by 4 bases and J by 8 bases, 8 bases remained unmatched. Germline lookup yields CDR1 DFQATT and CDR2 SNEGSKA (reference sequence). The CDR3 has 13 residues.

The rearrangement uses TRBV4-3 and TRBJ1-2; the D gene is possibly TRBD1 (6 bases). V dropped 0 bases and J dropped 10 bases, with 15 bases sitting between them. There are 14 residues in the CDR3. Germline assignment: CDR1 LGHNA and CDR2 YSLEER. The CDR3 coding sequence is TGCGCCAGCAGCCAAGAGGGGGGGCAGCACGCCTACACCTTC. Encoded protein: CASSQEGGQHAYTF.

This clonotype was seen only a few times. The chain couples TRBV29-1 to TRBJ1-6, with TRBD1 identical over 9 bases. Trimming at V came to 6 bases and at J to 8 bases, leaving 5 bases not matched to a gene. CDR3 length equals 13 residues. Germline values: CDR1 SQVTM, CDR2 ANQGSEA. The CDR3 bases are TGCAGCGTCAAACAGGGGGCTGATTCACCCCTCCACTTT. As protein: CSVKQGADSPLHF.